These 18 T cell receptor beta chains came from one sample sequenced in a study of T cell responses to AZD1222 COVID-19 vaccine. Generated by immunoSEQ multiplex PCR, the TCRdb table keeps only in-frame clones and is missing some. Among some 130,000 clones listed, approximately 84% were seen once. The sample was peripheral blood, taken on day 0 of AZD1222 vaccination. The receptors were gathered from an adult in good health.

This clone came up a few times. The gene calls are TRBV6-1 and TRBJ2-3; unclear D gene. Trimming cost V 1 base and J 1 base, with 9 bases left between them. The CDR3 consists of 15 residues. The germline CDR1 and CDR2 sequences are MNHNS and SASEGT. The CDR3 DNA reads as TGTGCCAGCAGTGAAGGGGTTGTGGGCACAGATACGCAGTATTTT. It codes for CASSEGVVGTDTQYF.

This clone was detected only a few times. The chain has TRBV28 and TRBJ2-1; TRBD2 aligns across 12 bases. This CDR3 comprises 17 residues. J was trimmed by 0 bases and V by 0 bases; bases with no gene match: 0. From germline, CDR1 is MDHEN and CDR2 SYDVKM. The CDR3 nucleotides read TGTGCCAGCAGTTTATGGACTAGCGGGGGCTCCTACAATGAGCAGTTCTTC. Protein sequence: CASSLWTSGGSYNEQFF.

V gene TRBV14 combines with J gene TRBJ1-2; D unclear. V lost 4 bases and J lost 1, with 10 bases in between. The CDR3 has 14 residues. The germline gives CDR1 SGHDN, CDR2 FVKESK. The CDR3, as DNA: TGTGCCAGCAGCCCCACTAGCAGTAACTATGGCTACACCTTC. Translating gives CASSPTSSNYGYTF.

The chain employs TRBV6-1 and TRBJ1-1; D unclear. Germline CDR1 and CDR2: MNHNS and SASEGT. The CDR3 is 12 amino acids. Between the trimmed V and J ends, which lost 2 bases and 12 bases, there was a span of 13 bases. The CDR3 loop is CASSEIGVDTFF. The CDR3 bases are TGTGCCAGCAGTGAAATAGGAGTAGATACTTTCTTT.

V is TRBV9 and J is TRBJ1-2; no definite D call. CDR1 is SGDLS, CDR2 YYNGEE, per germline. The V end was cut by 3 bases, the J end by 8 bases, with 17 bases between. The CDR3 extends over 14 amino acids. The DNA for the CDR3 is TGTGCCAGCAGCGGACTCGGAGGCGCTCGGGGCTACACCTTC. This codes for CASSGLGGARGYTF.

J is TRBJ1-1 and V is TRBV6-5, with 7 nucleotides matching TRBD1. The CDR3 has 14 amino acids. Germline-derived CDR1 and CDR2 are MNHEY and SVGAGI. V shed 6 bases, J shed 0 bases, and the junction held 4 bases outside the gene matches. The CDR3 region is CASSNTGVNTEAFF. The DNA for the CDR3 is TGTGCCAGCAGCAACACAGGGGTGAACACTGAAGCTTTCTTT.

The V gene is TRBV5-5, the J gene TRBJ1-3; D remains unclear. V gave up 4 bases and J gave up 0 bases, with 14 bases separating them. Germline V lookup: CDR1 SGHKS, CDR2 YYEKEE (reference sequence). The length of the CDR3 is 16 residues. The CDR3, as DNA: TGTGCCAGCAGCCTGCCGGAAGAGAGCTCTGGAAACACCATATATTTT. The encoded protein is CASSLPEESSGNTIYF.

The rearrangement uses TRBV10-3 and TRBJ1-1, with D unclear. The CDR3 runs 15 residues. V shed 0 bases and J shed 3 bases, with 11 bases lying between them. CDR1 is ENHRY and CDR2 is SYGVKD in the germline V gene. Written as DNA, the CDR3 is TGTGCCATCAGTGAGTCGGCCCTAGTGGACACTGAAGCTTTCTTT. Translated: CAISESALVDTEAFF.

V and J are TRBV6-6 and TRBJ2-7; TRBD1 matches at 9 bases. J gave up 2 bases and V 7 bases, and 6 bases lay outside the gene matches. The CDR3 extends over 14 amino acids. Germline V CDR1 and CDR2: MNHNY, SVGAGI (reference sequence). CDR3 protein: CASNPNRGPYEQYF. The CDR3 DNA follows: TGTGCCAGCAACCCGAACAGGGGGCCCTACGAGCAGTACTTC.

This chain uses TRBV7-2 with TRBJ1-6; the D gene is possibly TRBD1 (5 bases). From germline, CDR1 is SGHTA and CDR2 FQGNSA. The CDR3 is 17 residues long. With 1 base removed from V and 0 bases from J, the gap between germline ends came to 10 bases. The CDR3 DNA follows: TGTGCCAGCAGCTTAGTTCGGGGCGACTCCTATAATTCACCCCTCCACTTT. Its translation is CASSLVRGDSYNSPLHF.

This rearrangement joins TRBV18 to TRBJ1-1; D unclear. V dropped 3 bases and J dropped 3 bases, with 11 bases sitting between them. The germline V gene has CDR1 KGHSH and CDR2 LQKENI. The CDR3 has 14 amino acids. CDR3 amino acids: CASSPIGFDTEAFF. In nucleotides, the CDR3 is TGTGCCAGCTCACCGATAGGGTTCGACACTGAAGCTTTCTTT.

The V gene is TRBV5-1, the J gene TRBJ2-1, with 9 positions matching TRBD1. With 0 bases clipped from V and 7 bases from J, the junction kept 5 bases outside the gene matches. There are 15 residues in the CDR3. Germline CDR1 reads SGHRS; CDR2 reads YFSETQ. The CDR3 nucleotides read TGCGCCAGCAGCTTGGGAGGACAGGGGAATAATGAGCAGTTCTTC. It translates to CASSLGGQGNNEQFF.

CDR3 residues: CASSLDTGELFF. In DNA, the CDR3 is TGTGCCAGCAGCTTGGACACCGGGGAGCTGTTTTTT. The V call is TRBV5-4, the J call TRBJ2-2; D call uncertain. The CDR3 has 12 residues. Germline V gene data show CDR1 as SGHNT and CDR2 as YYREEE (reference sequence). V was shortened by 0 bases and J by 3 bases, with 0 bases between the two germline ends.

J is TRBJ2-1 and V is TRBV14; weak D call: TRBD2 (6 bases). Germline V lookup: CDR1 SGHDN, CDR2 FVKESK. Deletions cut 0 bases from V and 0 bases from J, with 15 bases between. The CDR3 is made up of 18 amino acids. The CDR3 loop reads CASSQEWDSYDSYNEQFF. The CDR3 DNA reads as TGTGCCAGCAGCCAAGAATGGGACTCCTATGACTCCTACAATGAGCAGTTCTTC. The full variable domain, with the rest looked up from reference TRBV14 and TRBJ2-1, is EAGVTQFPSHSVIEKGQTVTLRCDPISGHDNLYWYRRVMGKEIKFLLHFVKESKQDESGMPNNRFLAERTGGTYSTLKVQPAELEDSGVYFCASSQEWDSYDSYNEQFFGPGTRLTVL.

The rearrangement uses TRBV9 and TRBJ2-2; D possibly corresponds to TRBD2 (6 bases). CDR3 size: 14 residues. Between the trimmed V and J ends, which lost 3 bases and 0 bases, there was a span of 6 bases. CDR1 and CDR2 from the germline V gene are SGDLS and YYNGEE. This CDR3 is CASSGGANTGELFF. Here the CDR3 DNA reads TGTGCCAGCAGCGGGGGGGCGAACACCGGGGAGCTGTTTTTT.

DNA of the CDR3: TGTGCCAGCTCACCACTCGGGACAGGGGGCGCAGATACGCAGTATTTT. Encoded protein: CASSPLGTGGADTQYF. V usage is TRBV18 and J usage is TRBJ2-3; TRBD1 matches 12 bases. V gave up 1 base and J gave up 4 bases; unmatched junction bases: 3. The CDR3 contains 16 residues. Germline CDR1 is KGHSH and CDR2 is LQKENI.

This sequence joins TRBV4-1 and TRBJ1-6, with D possibly matching TRBD1 (5 bases). There are 13 residues in the CDR3. Germline lookup yields CDR1 MGHRA and CDR2 YSYEKL. V gave up 3 bases and J gave up 12 bases, with 12 bases separating them. The CDR3 DNA reads as TGCGCCAGCAGCCACACTCAAGGGGAACCCCTCCACTTT. Its protein is CASSHTQGEPLHF.

This clone has just a few counts. The chain joins TRBV6-5 to TRBJ2-7; D is ambiguous. Germline V gene lookup returns CDR1 MNHEY and CDR2 SVGAGI. Deletions cut 10 bases from V and 4 bases from J, with 11 bases between. The CDR3 is 11 amino acids. The CDR3 sequence: CATRSYYEQYF. In DNA form, the CDR3 reads TGTGCCACCCGAAGTTATTACGAGCAGTACTTC.